Listed here are 12 T cell receptor beta chains from one sample, sequenced in a study of blood T cell repertoires in COVID-19. Only in-frame clones appear in the TCRdb table, and some are missing; sequencing was by immunoSEQ multiplex PCR. Among about 200,000 clones listed, around 75% were seen once. The sequencing sample was made of peripheral blood. The receptors were sampled from a woman between 40 and 55 years old with COVID-19, enrolled during active disease.

The chain has TRBV5-1 and TRBJ2-7; no clear D. With 1 base removed from V and 1 base from J, the gap between germline ends came to 9 bases. The CDR3 totals 14 residues. Germline lookup yields CDR1 SGHRS and CDR2 YFSETQ. CDR3 nucleotides: TGCGCCAGCAGCTTGCAACATCTTTCCTACGAGCAGTACTTC. This gives the protein CASSLQHLSYEQYF. Full variable domain (missing parts from reference TRBV5-1 and TRBJ2-7): KAGVTQTPRYLIKTRGQQVTLSCSPISGHRSVSWYQQTPGQGLQFLFEYFSETQRNKGNFPGRFSGRQFSNSRSEMNVSTLELGDSALYLCASSLQHLSYEQYFGPGTRLTVT.

The chain combines TRBV6-5 with TRBJ1-2; D is uncertain. V was clipped by 2 bases and J by 6 bases, with 10 bases between them. The CDR3 runs 13 residues. Germline loops: CDR1 MNHEY, CDR2 SVGAGI. Here the CDR3 reads CASSYRGLDGYTF. As DNA, the CDR3 is TGTGCCAGCAGTTACAGAGGGCTTGATGGCTACACCTTC.

This CDR3 reads CASSMGQGAGSPLHF. The CDR3 DNA reads as TGTGCCAGTAGTATGGGACAGGGGGCTGGTTCACCCCTCCACTTT. V is TRBV19 and J is TRBJ1-6, with TRBD1 identical over 12 bases. V trimming: 3 bases; J trimming: 9 bases; junction bases outside the gene matches: 3. The CDR3 is 15 amino acids. Germline CDR1 and CDR2: LNHDA and SQIVND (reference sequence).

The chain carries TRBV3-1 (or the pseudogene TRBV3-2) and TRBJ2-7; D is possibly TRBD2 (5 bases). V lost 1 base and J lost 7, with 14 bases in between. Looked up from germline, CDR1 is LGHDT and CDR2 is YNNKEL (reference sequence). The CDR3 is 14 residues long. The CDR3, as DNA: TGTGCCAGCAGCCAAGGGATCTGGGCGGGTGAGCAGTACTTC. It codes for CASSQGIWAGEQYF.

This chain uses TRBV11-2 with TRBJ2-5; D possibly corresponds to TRBD1 (7 bases). The V gene lost 8 bases and the J gene lost 5 bases, with 15 bases spanning the gap. This CDR3 comprises 13 residues. Germline assignment: CDR1 SGHAT and CDR2 FQNNGV. CDR3 region: CASSRGVGETQYF. As DNA, the CDR3 is TGTGCCAGCTCCAGGGGGGTCGGGGAGACCCAGTACTTC.

The gene calls are TRBV23-1 and TRBJ1-1; 12 bases map to TRBD1. TRBV23-1 is assigned to the ORF class and has an uncertain function. The CDR3 length is 19 residues. Trimming removed 4 bases from V and 4 bases from J; junction bases left unmatched: 16. The CDR3 region has the DNA TGCGCCAGCAGTCCAGTCCCTCCGGGACAGGGGGCCGGAGGCACTGAAGCTTTCTTT. Translating gives CASSPVPPGQGAGGTEAFF.

This clone was seen once. The chain uses TRBV2 and TRBJ2-1; 10 nucleotides agree with TRBD2. The CDR3 length is 17 residues. CDR1 is SNHLY and CDR2 is FYNNEI in the germline V gene. The ends lost 6 bases at V and 2 bases at J; junction bases unmatched: 10. The CDR3 protein is CASSARSGGAAYNEQFF. The CDR3 DNA reads as TGTGCCAGCAGCGCTCGGAGCGGGGGGGCCGCCTACAATGAGCAGTTCTTC.

This clone was seen a single time. The V and J genes are TRBV7-2 and TRBJ1-3; TRBD1 matches at 7 bases. This CDR3 has 15 amino acids. Unmatched junction bases numbered 7, after V lost 2 bases and J lost 6 bases. CDR1 and CDR2 from the germline V gene are SGHTA and FQGNSA. The CDR3 DNA reads TGTGCCAGCAGCTTACCGACAGGGTTTGAAAACACCATATATTTT. It yields the protein CASSLPTGFENTIYF. The variable domain in full, with the rest retrieved from reference TRBV7-2 and TRBJ1-3, is GAGVSQSPSNKVTEKGKDVELRCDPISGHTALYWYRQSLGQGLEFLIYFQGNSAPDKSGLPSDRFSAERTGGSVSTLTIQRTQQEDSAVYLCASSLPTGFENTIYFGEGSWLTVV.

This chain connects TRBV5-4 to TRBJ2-1; D is uncertain. Germline loops: CDR1 SGHNT, CDR2 YYREEE (reference sequence). Trimming stripped 2 bases from V and 0 bases from J, with 6 bases between. The CDR3 runs 14 residues. This CDR3 is CASSFDSSYNEQFF. The CDR3 region has the DNA TGTGCCAGCAGCTTTGACTCCTCCTACAATGAGCAGTTCTTC. The whole variable domain, remainder taken from reference TRBV5-4 and TRBJ2-1, is ETGVTQSPTHLIKTRGQQVTLRCSSQSGHNTVSWYQQALGQGPQFIFQYYREEENGRGNFPPRFSGLQFPNYSSELNVNALELDDSALYLCASSFDSSYNEQFFGPGTRLTVL.

This clone was detected a few times. The rearrangement links TRBV12-3 or TRBV12-4 to TRBJ1-2, with D possibly being TRBD1 (6 bases). V lost 7 bases to trimming and J lost 6 bases, with 15 bases between them. CDR3 size: 13 residues. The CDR3 DNA reads as TGTGCCAGCACCATCCGGGGGGCCCATGGCTACACCTTC. Translated, it gives CASTIRGAHGYTF.

The V call is TRBV7-9, the J call TRBJ2-5; 8 nucleotides match TRBD1. In germline, CDR1 is SEHNR, CDR2 FQNEAQ (reference sequence). The CDR3 consists of 14 residues. Trimming at V came to 5 bases and at J to 5 bases, leaving 7 bases not matched to a gene. Here the CDR3 DNA reads TGTGCCAGCAGCGACAGGGGAGGAGGGGAGACCCAGTACTTC. Its translation: CASSDRGGGETQYF. Drawing the rest from reference TRBV7-9 and TRBJ2-5, the complete variable domain is DTGVSQNPRHKITKRGQNVTFRCDPISEHNRLYWYRQTLGQGPEFLTYFQNEAQLEKSRLLSDRFSAERPKGSFSTLEIQRTEQGDSAMYLCASSDRGGGETQYFGPGTRLLVL.

The chain joins TRBV18 to TRBJ2-3; 10 bases line up with TRBD1. Trimming took 5 bases from V and 5 from J; bases not matched to a gene: 10. The CDR3 runs 16 residues. Germline lookup yields CDR1 KGHSH and CDR2 LQKENI. Here the CDR3 reads CASSTTGTGVLDTQYF. Written as DNA, the CDR3 is TGTGCCAGCTCAACAACCGGGACAGGGGTATTAGATACGCAGTATTTT. Variable domain in full (rest from reference TRBV18 and TRBJ2-3): NAGVMQNPRHLVRRRGQEARLRCSPMKGHSHVYWYRQLPEEGLKFMVYLQKENIIDESGMPKERFSAEFPKEGPSILRIQQVVRGDSAAYFCASSTTGTGVLDTQYFGPGTRLTVL.